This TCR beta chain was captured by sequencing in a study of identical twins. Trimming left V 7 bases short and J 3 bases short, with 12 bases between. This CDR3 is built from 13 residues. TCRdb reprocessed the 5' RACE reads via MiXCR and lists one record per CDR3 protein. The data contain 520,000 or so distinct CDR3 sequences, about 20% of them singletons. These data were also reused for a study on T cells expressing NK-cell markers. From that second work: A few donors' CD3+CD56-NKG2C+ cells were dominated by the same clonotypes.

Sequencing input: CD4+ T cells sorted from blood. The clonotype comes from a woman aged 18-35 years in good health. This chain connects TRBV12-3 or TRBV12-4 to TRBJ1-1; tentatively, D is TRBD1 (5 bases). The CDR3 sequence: CASTGQGYTEAFF. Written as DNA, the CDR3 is TGTGCCAGCACTGGCCAGGGCTACACTGAAGCTTTCTTT.